This T cell receptor beta chain comes out of a study of identifying expanded T cells in peripheral blood. Findings of the study overall: Over around two and four weeks, about 15 and 19 clones changed, versus more than 1 between replicates. Variance in clone template counts between approximately two-week samples significantly increased with total template count across all healthy donors.

CDR3 size: 14 residues. V gave up 1 base and J gave up 10 bases, with 11 bases separating them. Germline-derived CDR1 and CDR2 are MNHEY and SVGAGI. Healthy donors had no documented immune events, such as infections, while sampled. Concerning this clone itself: Its antigen remains unidentified.

Sequenced by immunoSEQ multiplex PCR; TCRdb stores in-frame clones only, minus some. The data hold some 77,000 clones, with around nine tenths observed a single time. Sample: blood. The TCR was taken from a person aged 18 to 75 in good health. The V and J genes are TRBV6-5 and TRBJ1-6; D gene uncertain. The DNA for the CDR3 is TGTGCCAGCAGTTACTTCCAACCGGGGTCACCCCTCCACTTT. Translation gives CASSYFQPGSPLHF.